Below are 24 T cell receptor beta chains sequenced from a single sample in a study of blood T cells in healthy people across ages. Combining a sample-barcoded 5' primer with a J-beta primer mix, a second PCR ran for about 6 to 12 cycles. TCRdb redid the calling of the 5' RACE reads with MiXCR, one entry per CDR3 protein. The table records hundreds of thousands of distinct CDR3 sequences, more than 45% of them present only once. Sequencing was performed on blood. These receptors were taken from a woman of 80 years or more in good health.

The count of this clonotype is one. The chain carries TRBV28 and TRBJ2-1; tentative D call: TRBD2 (5 bases). The DNA end is more similar to TRBJ2-7, so the J call may be wrong. CDR1 is MDHEN and CDR2 is SYDVKM in the germline V gene. This CDR3 has 14 residues. CDR3 sequence reads: CASSWSSTHNEQYF. In DNA form, the CDR3 reads TGTGCCAGCAGTTGGTCTAGCACCCACAATGAGCAGTACTTC.

This clonotype occurred a few times. The J gene is TRBJ1-5, the V gene TRBV28; TRBD1 might be the D (6 bases). Germline loops: CDR1 MDHEN, CDR2 SYDVKM. Trimming pared 6 bases from V and 6 bases from J, leaving 18 bases between. CDR3 length equals 15 residues. CDR3 coding DNA: TGTGCCAGCAGGAGGGACACTCTAAGCGGTCAGCCCCAGCATTTT. As protein: CASRRDTLSGQPQHF.

This clonotype was found once. This chain connects TRBV20-1 to TRBJ2-5; D possibly corresponds to TRBD2 (5 bases). Germline-derived CDR1 and CDR2 are DFQATT and SNEGSKA (reference sequence). The CDR3 has 15 residues. Trimming left V 4 bases short and J 5 bases short, with 20 bases between. CDR3 in amino acids: CSATLALTPRETQYF. In nucleotides, the CDR3 is TGCAGTGCTACCCTAGCCCTAACGCCCCGGGAGACCCAGTACTTC.

The table lists this clonotype with a few counts. The chain couples TRBV10-3 to TRBJ1-5; 10 bases fit TRBD1. V shed 4 bases and J 7 bases; nucleotides not matched to a gene: 7. The CDR3 runs to 15 residues. Germline V CDR1 and CDR2: ENHRY, SYGVKD. The CDR3 bases are TGTGCCATCAGTGCTACCGGGGACAGGGGCCAGCCCCAGCATTTT. Translating gives CAISATGDRGQPQHF.

In this sample, this clonotype turned up a few times. The rearrangement uses TRBV12-3 or TRBV12-4 and TRBJ2-1; tentatively, D is TRBD1 or TRBD2 (5 bases each). This CDR3 has 17 amino acids. V was trimmed by 5 bases and J by 6 bases, leaving 23 bases between them. CDR3 region: CASSQAVGRALGNEQFF. The DNA of the CDR3 is TGTGCCAGCAGTCAAGCGGTGGGGCGGGCTTTGGGCAATGAGCAGTTCTTC.

This clonotype was seen at least ten times. The gene calls are TRBV28 and TRBJ2-7; D possibly corresponds to TRBD1 (5 bases). Germline CDR1 and CDR2: MDHEN and SYDVKM. This CDR3 has 15 amino acids. Trimming removed 7 bases at V and 0 bases at J, with 16 bases between. CDR3 bases: TGTGCCAGCACCGCCGGACATCTGAGCTCCTACGAGCAGTACTTC. Translation gives CASTAGHLSSYEQYF.

The chain carries TRBV12-3 or TRBV12-4 and TRBJ2-1; 10 bases are shared with TRBD2. The CDR3 is 17 residues long. V lost 6 bases and J lost 6; bases outside the gene matches: 14. The CDR3 nucleotides read TGTGCCAGCAGCCCTTCCACCTTAGCGGGGGGTGGCAATGAGCAGTTCTTC. Protein: CASSPSTLAGGGNEQFF.

On this clonotype itself: Germline and junction disagree at one end, which may indicate a read error. DNA for the CDR3: TGTGCCAGCAGGCCCGGGACTGCTTCCTACAAGGAGCAGTTCTTT. Protein sequence: CASRPGTASYKEQFF. The rearrangement links TRBV6-6 to TRBJ2-1, with a possible D match to TRBD2 (6 bases). The germline V gene has CDR1 MNHNY and CDR2 SVGAGI (reference sequence). CDR3 size: 15 residues.

In this sample, this clonotype turned up many times. The rearrangement uses TRBV9 and TRBJ2-1; 8 bases match TRBD2. Trimming took 0 bases from V and 4 from J; bases not matched to a gene: 6. Germline V gene lookup returns CDR1 SGDLS and CDR2 YYNGEE. The CDR3 length is 16 residues. Here the CDR3 reads CASSVEGVAGYNEQFF. In DNA, the CDR3 is TGTGCCAGCAGCGTAGAGGGGGTAGCGGGGTACAATGAGCAGTTCTTC.

The chain links TRBV7-2 to TRBJ1-4; D remains unclear. The CDR3 is 15 residues long. CDR1 and CDR2 from the germline V gene are SGHTA and FQGNSA. V lost 2 bases and J 8 bases, leaving 15 bases between the germline ends. The CDR3 reads CASSLKSGVEEKLFF. For the CDR3, the DNA is TGTGCCAGCAGCTTAAAGAGCGGGGTGGAGGAAAAACTGTTTTTT.

This chain uses TRBV15 with TRBJ1-1; D uncertain. This CDR3 has 15 amino acids. Trimming shortened V by 5 bases and J by 3 bases, and 16 bases separated the two germline ends. Per germline, CDR1 LNHNV and CDR2 YYDKDF (reference sequence). The chain's CDR3 is CATSAFLGGDTEAFF. The DNA of the CDR3 is TGTGCCACCAGCGCTTTTCTGGGTGGGGACACTGAAGCTTTCTTT. The full variable domain, completed using reference TRBV15 and TRBJ1-1, is DAMVIQNPRYQVTQFGKPVTLSCSQTLNHNVMYWYQQKSSQAPKLLFHYYDKDFNNEADTPDNFQSRRPNTSFCFLDIRSPGLGDTAMYLCATSAFLGGDTEAFFGQGTRLTVV.

This clonotype was seen at least ten times. The genes are TRBV6-1 and TRBJ2-7; D ambiguous. This CDR3 spans 13 amino acids. The germline V gene has CDR1 MNHNS and CDR2 SASEGT. Trimming left V 4 bases short and J 2 bases short, with 9 bases between. CDR3 loop: CASSAAITYEQYF. The CDR3 nucleotides read TGTGCCAGCAGTGCTGCAATTACCTACGAGCAGTACTTC.

This clonotype was seen ten or more times. V gene TRBV14 combines with J gene TRBJ2-3; D is ambiguous. Trimming pared 3 bases from V and 6 bases from J, leaving 7 bases between. CDR3 length: 12 amino acids. CDR1 is SGHDN, CDR2 FVKESK, per germline. The CDR3 loop reads CASSHTPDTQYF. The CDR3 DNA is TGTGCCAGCAGCCATACCCCGGATACGCAGTATTTT.

The J gene is TRBJ2-7, the V gene TRBV27; TRBD1 matches 9 bases. Germline V lookup: CDR1 MNHEY, CDR2 SMNVEV (reference sequence). Unmatched junction bases numbered 14, after V lost 6 bases and J lost 5 bases. The CDR3 has 16 residues. The CDR3 reads CASSYKPGQGYNEQYF. DNA of the CDR3: TGTGCCAGCAGCTACAAACCGGGACAGGGATACAACGAGCAGTACTTC.

In this sample, this clonotype turned up many times. The chain employs TRBV6-6 and TRBJ2-7, with 10 bases lining up with TRBD2. Germline assignment: CDR1 MNHNY and CDR2 SVGAGI (reference sequence). The CDR3 is 14 residues long. With V trimmed by 6 bases and J by 5 bases, 7 bases remained unmatched. The CDR3 region has the DNA TGTGCCAGCAGCGAGGGACTAGCGATCAACGAGCAGTACTTC. This gives the protein CASSEGLAINEQYF.

The V gene is TRBV12-3 or TRBV12-4, the J gene TRBJ2-3; no clear D gene. The CDR3 spans 16 residues. The V and J ends lost 1 base and 1 base respectively, with 12 bases between them. DNA of the CDR3: TGTGCCAGCAGTTTAGAAGTTAAGGTGGGCACAGATACGCAGTATTTT. It yields the protein CASSLEVKVGTDTQYF.

Many counts were recorded for this clonotype. This chain links TRBV6-5 with TRBJ1-1; TRBD1 aligns across 8 bases. The CDR3 contains 13 residues. V lost 7 bases to trimming and J lost 4 bases; unmatched junction nucleotides: 5. Germline V CDR1 and CDR2: MNHEY, SVGAGI. As DNA, the CDR3 is TGTGCCAGCACTCTTACAGGGGGCACTGAAGCTTTCTTT. Protein: CASTLTGGTEAFF.

The chain links TRBV4-2 to TRBJ2-4; D possibly corresponds to TRBD2 (6 bases). The end of the DNA aligns better with TRBJ2-7, so the J call may be wrong. The length of the CDR3 is 16 residues. The germline V gene has CDR1 LGHNA and CDR2 YNFKEQ. CDR3 coding DNA: TGTGCCAGCAGCCAAGATCTGACAGCGGGCCGATACGAGCAGTACTTC. Translated: CASSQDLTAGRYEQYF.

This clonotype was seen just once. This could be a read error, since a much larger clone is one nucleotide away. V usage is TRBV7-2 and J usage is TRBJ2-3; 8 positions match TRBD2. The V gene's germline CDR1 is SGHTA and CDR2 FQGNSA. This CDR3 comprises 15 residues. CDR3 nucleotide sequence: TGTGCCGGCAGCCAACTAGCGGCTAGCACAGATACGCAGTATTTT. It encodes CAGSQLAASTDTQYF.

CDR3 nucleotide sequence: TGTGCCACCAGCCCCAAGGCCCGTGGGTCGCCCCAGCATTTT. This translates into CATSPKARGSPQHF. The J gene is TRBJ1-5, the V gene TRBV24-1, with D hard to call. Germline CDR1 KGHDR, CDR2 SFDVKD. The CDR3 totals 14 residues. V lost 7 bases and J 9 bases, leaving 18 bases between the germline ends.

The rearrangement uses TRBV10-3 and TRBJ2-6; D gene unclear. Looked up from germline, CDR1 is ENHRY and CDR2 is SYGVKD. CDR3 length: 15 amino acids. V dropped 4 bases and J dropped 0 bases, with 7 bases sitting between them. CDR3 coding DNA: TGTGCCATCAGTGGTGGGGACTCTGGGGCCAACGTCCTGACTTTC. Translation: CAISGGDSGANVLTF.

With regard to this clonotype: This may come from a read error, since a much larger clone is one base off. The CDR3 is CASSGTHTGELFF. DNA for the CDR3: TGCGCCAGCAGCGGGACACACACCGGGGAGCTGTTTTTT. The chain combines TRBV10-1 with TRBJ2-2; D perhaps matches TRBD1 (6 bases). Germline V CDR1 and CDR2: WNHNN, SYGVQD (reference sequence). The V end was cut by 6 bases, the J end by 3 bases, with 8 bases between. The CDR3 loop spans 13 amino acids.

Comment on this clonotype: The junction and the germline gene differ at one end; a read error may be behind it. The genes are TRBV12-3 or TRBV12-4 and TRBJ2-1, with 9 bases fitting TRBD1. This CDR3 region has 16 residues. CDR3 sequence reads: CASSGDRVTSYNGQFF. The CDR3 DNA reads as TGTGCCAGCAGTGGGGACAGGGTGACCTCCTACAATGGGCAGTTCTTC.

J is TRBJ2-5 and V is TRBV20-1, with D hard to call. V shed 6 bases and J shed 2 bases, with 16 bases lying between them. CDR1 is DFQATT and CDR2 is SNEGSKA in the germline V gene (reference sequence). The CDR3 is 14 amino acids. The CDR3 reads CSAHNPGRQETQYF. Here the CDR3 DNA reads TGCAGTGCCCATAACCCCGGACGGCAAGAGACCCAGTACTTC.